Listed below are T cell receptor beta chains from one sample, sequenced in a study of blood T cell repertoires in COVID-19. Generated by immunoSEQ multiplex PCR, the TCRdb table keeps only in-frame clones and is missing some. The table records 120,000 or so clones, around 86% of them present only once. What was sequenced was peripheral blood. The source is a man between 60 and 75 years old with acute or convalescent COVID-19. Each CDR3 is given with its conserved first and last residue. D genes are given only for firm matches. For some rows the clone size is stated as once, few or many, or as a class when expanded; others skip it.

cdr3_aa: CATSDSRGTSGATDTQYF; cdr3_nt: TGTGCCACCAGTGATTCACGAGGGACTAGCGGGGCCACAGATACGCAGTATTTT; j_call: TRBJ2-3; v_call: TRBV24-1; clone_size: NA; d_call: TRBD2
cdr3_aa: CASSLALYRGYTF; cdr3_nt: TGTGCCAGCAGCTTAGCGTTGTACAGGGGCTACACCTTC; j_call: TRBJ1-2; v_call: TRBV7-8; clone_size: NA; d_call: NA
cdr3_aa: CASRLGGGAGETQYF; cdr3_nt: TGTGCCAGCAGACTAGGTGGGGGGGCCGGGGAGACCCAGTACTTC; j_call: TRBJ2-5; v_call: TRBV27; clone_size: NA; d_call: NA
cdr3_aa: CASSDPDQEQYF; cdr3_nt: TGCGCCAGCAGTGATCCCGATCAGGAGCAGTACTTC; j_call: TRBJ2-7; v_call: TRBV10-2; clone_size: NA; d_call: NA
cdr3_aa: CASSFSGTGGYTF; cdr3_nt: TGTGCCAGCAGTTTCTCCGGGACAGGCGGCTACACCTTC; j_call: TRBJ1-2; v_call: TRBV27; clone_size: NA; d_call: TRBD1
cdr3_aa: CSASPSGETQYF; cdr3_nt: TGCAGTGCTAGTCCTTCCGGGGAGACCCAGTACTTC; j_call: TRBJ2-5; v_call: TRBV20-1; clone_size: NA; d_call: NA
cdr3_aa: CASSGYGHTEAFF; cdr3_nt: TGTGCCAGCAGCGGATATGGGCACACTGAAGCTTTCTTT; j_call: TRBJ1-1; v_call: TRBV6-5; clone_size: many; d_call: NA
cdr3_aa: CASSSLNGYGYTF; cdr3_nt: TGTGCCAGCAGTTCCCTAAACGGCTATGGCTACACCTTC; j_call: TRBJ1-2; v_call: TRBV28; clone_size: NA; d_call: NA
cdr3_aa: CASSLTGREKLFF; cdr3_nt: TGCGCCAGCAGCTTAACAGGACGCGAAAAACTGTTTTTT; j_call: TRBJ1-4; v_call: TRBV5-1; clone_size: NA; d_call: NA
cdr3_aa: CASRSGGPGEQYF; cdr3_nt: TGCGCCAGCAGATCGGGAGGGCCTGGCGAGCAGTACTTC; j_call: TRBJ2-7; v_call: TRBV5-1; clone_size: NA; d_call: TRBD2